This T cell receptor (beta chain) was identified in a study of blood T cell repertoires in COVID-19. Profiling relied on immunoSEQ multiplex PCR, and the TCRdb table lists in-frame clones only, not all of them. The profile shows approximately 160,000 clones, approximately 81% of them singletons. Germline CDR1 and CDR2: SGDLS and YYNGEE. CDR3 length: 15 residues. Between the trimmed V and J ends, which lost 0 bases and 0 bases, there was a span of 7 bases. In this sample, this clone turned up a few times. The V call is TRBV9, the J call TRBJ1-5, with D hard to call. Sequencing input: peripheral blood. The clonotype was recovered from a man between 18 and 35 years old with active or convalescent COVID-19. The CDR3 bases are TGTGCCAGCAGCGTAGGGGCTTATAGCAATCAGCCCCAGCATTTT. Amino acids: CASSVGAYSNQPQHF. The full variable domain, completed using reference TRBV9 and TRBJ1-5, is DSGVTQTPKHLITATGQRVTLRCSPRSGDLSVYWYQQSLDQGLQFLIQYYNGEERAKGNILERFSAQQFPDLHSELNLSSLELGDSALYFCASSVGAYSNQPQHFGDGTRLSIL.